This T cell receptor (beta chain) was obtained from a study of blood T cell repertoires in COVID-19. Trimming pared 1 base from V and 1 base from J, leaving 5 bases between. CDR1 is MNHEY and CDR2 is SMNVEV in the germline V gene (reference sequence). CDR3 length: 14 amino acids. Method: immunoSEQ multiplex PCR; TCRdb's copy keeps in-frame clones and lacks some. The data contain 200,000 to 250,000 clones, 85% of them singletons. The sequence came from a woman in her seventies with COVID-19, enrolled during active disease. The J gene is TRBJ2-1, the V gene TRBV27; no definite D call. Input material: peripheral blood. CDR3 sequence reads: CASSLFSSYNEQFF. CDR3 coding DNA: TGTGCCAGCAGTTTATTTAGTTCCTACAATGAGCAGTTCTTC.